This T cell receptor beta chain stems from a study of cytomegalovirus exposure and HLA in healthy donors. Whole-study findings and limits: Roughly even sequencing depth across donors was the assumption behind the presence/absence analyses. Researchers catalogued about 160 TCR beta chains as cytomegalovirus-associated. Reports indicate that TCR beta sequences accurately predicted the HLA-A and HLA-B alleles of most subjects.

The CDR3 has 15 amino acids. Germline V gene data show CDR1 as MNHNY and CDR2 as SVGAGI (reference sequence). Trimming removed 0 bases from V and 6 bases from J, with 15 bases in between. With respect to this clone: Its antigen remains unidentified.

The PCR employed 60 Vbeta primers together with 13 Jbeta primers. Only in-frame clones appear in the TCRdb table, and some are missing; sequencing was by immunoSEQ multiplex PCR. The sample includes over 150,000 clones, around 78% of them seen just once. Input material: PBMCs. The genes are TRBV6-6 and TRBJ2-7; a weak D match, TRBD1 (6 bases). This TCR was recovered from a woman between 50 and 59 years old in good health and CMV-seropositive. CDR3: CASSYSGQTRFEQYF. CDR3 bases: TGTGCCAGCAGTTACTCCGGACAGACGAGGTTCGAGCAGTACTTC.